This T cell receptor (beta chain) comes out of a study of CD8+ T cells in alopecia areata. The overall study: A regimen of oral tofacitinib, 5 to 10 mg twice daily, was given to treated patients.

Once RNA had been extracted, it was reverse transcribed into cDNA to act as the sequencing template. Data came from immunoSEQ multiplex PCR; TCRdb stores just in-frame clones and leaves some out. The sample shows approximately 150,000 clones, roughly 48% of them seen only once. This CDR3 contains 14 residues. Germline values: CDR1 MNHEY, CDR2 SMNVEV (reference sequence). The V segment lost 3 bases and the J segment 5 bases; nucleotides outside the gene matches: 4. The specimen was CD4+ T cells sorted from blood. The clonotype was recovered from a human donor with alopecia areata. J is TRBJ2-5 and V is TRBV27, with 9 nucleotides matching TRBD2. The CDR3 nucleotides read TGTGCCAGCAGTTTCCTAAGCGGGAGGGAGACCCAGTACTTC. Translation gives CASSFLSGRETQYF.